This is a list of T cell receptor beta chains from one sample in a study of STAT5B mutations in CD4+ large granular lymphocyte leukemia. TCRdb's copy holds only in-frame clones and misses some; the assay was immunoSEQ multiplex PCR. The sample consists of 25,000 to 35,000 clones, 70% to 90% of them appearing once. The sequenced material came from CD4+ T cells from blood buffy coats. The receptors were gathered from a human donor in good health. Both conserved end residues are part of each CDR3. D genes are given only for firm matches. The size of a clone is reported for some rows only, either as once, few or many, or as a class for expanded clones.

cdr3_nt | cdr3_aa | d_call | clone_size | j_call | v_call
TGTGCCAGCAGCCGAAGCGCGACAGGGGAGTACGAGCAGTACTTC | CASSRSATGEYEQYF | TRBD1 | . | TRBJ2-7 | TRBV6-5
TGTGCCAGCAGCCAGTTATTTTCCTTCAATGAGCAGTTCTTC | CASSQLFSFNEQFF | . | . | TRBJ2-1 | TRBV7-9
TGTGCCAGCAGTTACACCCAGGGTCACTATGGCTACACCTTC | CASSYTQGHYGYTF | . | . | TRBJ1-2 | TRBV6-5
TGTGCCAGCAGCCCTCGGACAGGGAGTGGTGTTTTT | CASSPRTGSGVF | TRBD1 | . | TRBJ1-1 | TRBV11-2
TGTGCCAGCAGCCCCAGACAGGGAGGCACTGAAGCTTTCTTT | CASSPRQGGTEAFF | TRBD1 | once | TRBJ1-1 | TRBV5-4
TGTGCCAGCAGTGAAGGGGGAGATTGGAATGAGCAGTTCTTC | CASSEGGDWNEQFF | . | . | TRBJ2-1 | TRBV2
TGTGCCAGTAGTATGGAACATCCTTCGGATGAGCAGTTCTTC | CASSMEHPSDEQFF | . | once | TRBJ2-1 | TRBV19
TGTGCCAGCCTTACTCTCCCAGCGGGGGAGCAGTACTTC | CASLTLPAGEQYF | TRBD2 | . | TRBJ2-5 | TRBV27
TGTGCCAGTAGGCCTATGGATCGGGTTCTTCTTGGGGGCTACACCTTC | CASRPMDRVLLGGYTF | . | . | TRBJ1-2 | TRBV19
TGTGCCAGCAGCTTAGCGCTACCCTCCGGGATCGGGGAGCTGTTTTTT | CASSLALPSGIGELFF | . | . | TRBJ2-2 | TRBV7-9
TGTGCCAGCAGCATACAGGGACTGAACACTGAAGCTTTCTTT | CASSIQGLNTEAFF | . | few | TRBJ1-1 | TRBV28
TGTGCCAGCTCACAGACTAGCGGGAGGTTTTCCTACGAGCAGTACTTC | CASSQTSGRFSYEQYF | TRBD2 | . | TRBJ2-7 | TRBV18
TGCGCCAGCAGCCAAGGATTGGGAGGACCATTCCAAGAGACCCAGTACTTC | CASSQGLGGPFQETQYF | . | once | TRBJ2-5 | TRBV4-1
TGCGCCAGCAGTGAATCCGGGAGGAACACCGGGGAGCTGTTTTTT | CASSESGRNTGELFF | . | . | TRBJ2-2 | TRBV10-1
TGTGCCAGCAGCATGGGACAGGAGAGGTCTGGCTATGGCTACACCTTC | CASSMGQERSGYGYTF | TRBD1 | few | TRBJ1-2 | TRBV11-3
TGTGCCAGCAGCTCCTACCCCCCTTTAGCGGGAGGTTCCGGGGAGCTGTTTTTT | CASSSYPPLAGGSGELFF | TRBD2 | . | TRBJ2-2 | TRBV11-3
TGTGCCAGCAGCAAAGTCCGATGGGAGACTAGCGGGCCCCGCTACAATGAGCAGTTCTTC | CASSKVRWETSGPRYNEQFF | . | . | TRBJ2-1 | TRBV21-1
TGTGCCAGCAGTTTAGAAGTCAACACTGAAGCTTTCTTT | CASSLEVNTEAFF | . | . | TRBJ1-1 | TRBV27
TGTGCCAGCAGCCCTTACTCTGGGGCCAACGTCCTGACTTTC | CASSPYSGANVLTF | . | . | TRBJ2-6 | TRBV28
TGTGCCAGCAGTACCCGAGTAAAAGGGGAAAAACTGTTTTTT | CASSTRVKGEKLFF | . | . | TRBJ1-4 | TRBV28
TGTGCCAGCAGCCCTGGGTGGGGACAGGGGGGCAGAGAGCAGTTCTTC | CASSPGWGQGGREQFF | TRBD1 | . | TRBJ2-1 | TRBV2
TGTGCCGCAGGGGGGACAGCTAACTATGGCTACACCTTC | CAAGGTANYGYTF | TRBD1 | once | TRBJ1-2 | TRBV6-5
TGTGCCAGCAGCTCCGGACTAGCGGGAGGGTACGAGCAGTACTTC | CASSSGLAGGYEQYF | TRBD2 | once | TRBJ2-7 | TRBV7-3
TGCGCCAGCAGAATAGCGGGGAGCTCCTACAATGAGCAGTTCTTC | CASRIAGSSYNEQFF | TRBD2 | . | TRBJ2-1 | TRBV10-2
TGTGCCTGGAGTAGGCCTTTATACCCGCACCGGGGAGCTGTTTTT | CAWSRPLYPHRGAVF | . | . | TRBJ2-2 | TRBV30
TGTGCCATCAGTGACCCTACCAGATTCTATGGCTACACCTTC | CAISDPTRFYGYTF | . | . | TRBJ1-2 | TRBV10-3
TGTGCCAGCAGCGTAAGACAGAGTTACGAGCAGTACTTC | CASSVRQSYEQYF | . | . | TRBJ2-7 | TRBV7-6
TGTGCCAGCAGCTTAGGTATTGGGACAGGGACAGATACGCAGTATTTT | CASSLGIGTGTDTQYF | TRBD1 | . | TRBJ2-3 | TRBV7-2
TGCGCCAGCGGGACTAGCGGGATCCAAGAGACCCAGTACTTC | CASGTSGIQETQYF | TRBD2 | . | TRBJ2-5 | TRBV5-1
TGTGCCAGCTCACCACCCCCAGGAGTCTACGAGCAGTACTTC | CASSPPPGVYEQYF | . | . | TRBJ2-7 | TRBV18
TGTGCCAGCAGTCCACGGGACTTTAGTCAGCCCCAGCATTTT | CASSPRDFSQPQHF | . | . | TRBJ1-5 | TRBV28
TGTGCCAGCAGTTTGGGCTGGGGGTATGGCTACACCTTC | CASSLGWGYGYTF | . | . | TRBJ1-2 | TRBV28
TGCAGCGTGCGGACTAGCGGGGCCTACGAGCAGTACTTC | CSVRTSGAYEQYF | TRBD2 | once | TRBJ2-7 | TRBV29-1
TGCAGCGTCGACGGGCGGTTGGCCCGAGGCCCAGATACGCAGTATTTT | CSVDGRLARGPDTQYF | . | . | TRBJ2-3 | TRBV29-1
TGTGCCAGCTCACCATCGGGGGCTTTCAGCTATGGCTACACCTTC | CASSPSGAFSYGYTF | . | . | TRBJ1-2 | TRBV18
TGTGCCAGCCAGTACGGGGGGAACACCGGGGAGCTGTTTTTT | CASQYGGNTGELFF | . | . | TRBJ2-2 | TRBV18
TGTGCCAGCAGCAACGACAGGGGCACTGAAGCTTTCTTT | CASSNDRGTEAFF | TRBD1 | . | TRBJ1-1 | TRBV6-6
TGTGCCAGTAGTACCCGGGGCAGCTCCTACGAGCAGTACTTC | CASSTRGSSYEQYF | . | . | TRBJ2-7 | TRBV19
TGTGCCTGGAGCTACAGGGGGAACACTGAAGCTTTCTTT | CAWSYRGNTEAFF | TRBD1 | . | TRBJ1-1 | TRBV30
TGTGCCAGCAGCGACGGGACGGGCTACGAGCAGTACTTC | CASSDGTGYEQYF | . | . | TRBJ2-7 | TRBV9
TGCAGCGTTGGGGTTGCAGGGGGCACTGAAGCTTTCTTT | CSVGVAGGTEAFF | TRBD1 | . | TRBJ1-1 | TRBV29-1
TGTGCCAGCAGCTTAACCGGGACAGTCGAGCAGTACTTC | CASSLTGTVEQYF | TRBD1 | . | TRBJ2-7 | TRBV11-2
TGTGCCAGTAGTTCAACCGGGACAGTCTATGGCTACACCTTC | CASSSTGTVYGYTF | TRBD1 | few | TRBJ1-2 | TRBV19
TGCGCCAGCAGCTTGGACGGTGGCAGGGGAAACTATGGCTACACCTTC | CASSLDGGRGNYGYTF | . | . | TRBJ1-2 | TRBV5-1
TGCGCCAGCAGCAAAATTGACATAACTAGCACAGATACGCAGTATTTT | CASSKIDITSTDTQYF | . | . | TRBJ2-3 | TRBV4-1
TGTGCCAGCAGCTTAGCAAGAGCCCGACGGGATAATTCACCCCTCCACTTT | CASSLARARRDNSPLHF | . | . | TRBJ1-6 | TRBV11-2
TGTGCCAGCAGCTTAGGGCTAGCGGGAGCGGTCGGGGAGCTGTTTTTT | CASSLGLAGAVGELFF | TRBD2 | few | TRBJ2-2 | TRBV7-3